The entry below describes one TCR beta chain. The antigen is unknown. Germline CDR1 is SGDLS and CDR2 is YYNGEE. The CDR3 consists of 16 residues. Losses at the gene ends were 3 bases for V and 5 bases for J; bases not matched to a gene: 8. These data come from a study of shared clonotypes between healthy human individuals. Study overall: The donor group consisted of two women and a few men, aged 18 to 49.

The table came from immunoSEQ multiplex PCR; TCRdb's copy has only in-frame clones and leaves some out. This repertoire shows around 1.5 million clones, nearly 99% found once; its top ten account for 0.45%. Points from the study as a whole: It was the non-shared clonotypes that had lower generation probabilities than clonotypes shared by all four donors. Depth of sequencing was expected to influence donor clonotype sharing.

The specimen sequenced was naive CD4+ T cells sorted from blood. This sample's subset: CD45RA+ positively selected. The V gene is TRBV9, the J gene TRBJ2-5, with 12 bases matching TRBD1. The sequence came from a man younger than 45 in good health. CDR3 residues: CASSARGQGAWETQYF. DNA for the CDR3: TGTGCCAGCAGCGCAAGGGGACAGGGGGCGTGGGAGACCCAGTACTTC.